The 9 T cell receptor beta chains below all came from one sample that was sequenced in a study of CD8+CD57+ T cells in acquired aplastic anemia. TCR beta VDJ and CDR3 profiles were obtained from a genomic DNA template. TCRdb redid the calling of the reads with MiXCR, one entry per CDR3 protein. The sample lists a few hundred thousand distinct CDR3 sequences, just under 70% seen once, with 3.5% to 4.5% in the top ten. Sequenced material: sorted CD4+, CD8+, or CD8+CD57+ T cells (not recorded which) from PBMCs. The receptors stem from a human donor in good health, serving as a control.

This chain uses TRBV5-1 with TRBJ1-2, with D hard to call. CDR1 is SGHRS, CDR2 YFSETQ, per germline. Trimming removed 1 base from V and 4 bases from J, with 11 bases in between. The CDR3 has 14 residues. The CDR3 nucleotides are TGCGCCAGCAGCTTGTATGCAGGAGCCTATGGCTACACCTTC. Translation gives CASSLYAGAYGYTF.

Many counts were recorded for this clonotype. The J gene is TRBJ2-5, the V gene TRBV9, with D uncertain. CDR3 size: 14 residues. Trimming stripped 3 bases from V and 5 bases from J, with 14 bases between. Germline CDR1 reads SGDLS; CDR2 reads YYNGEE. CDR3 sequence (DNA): TGTGCCAGCAGCGCGAGGATGGGGTTGGAGACCCAGTACTTC. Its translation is CASSARMGLETQYF.

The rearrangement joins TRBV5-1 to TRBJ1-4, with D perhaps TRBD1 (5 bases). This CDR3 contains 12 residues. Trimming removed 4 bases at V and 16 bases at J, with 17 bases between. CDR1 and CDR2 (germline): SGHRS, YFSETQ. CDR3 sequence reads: CASSLEGRASFF. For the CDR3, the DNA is TGCGCCAGCAGCCTGGAGGGCAGGGCATCGTTTTTT. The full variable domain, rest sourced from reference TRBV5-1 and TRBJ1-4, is KAGVTQTPRYLIKTRGQQVTLSCSPISGHRSVSWYQQTPGQGLQFLFEYFSETQRNKGNFPGRFSGRQFSNSRSEMNVSTLELGDSALYLCASSLEGRASFFGSGTQLSVL.

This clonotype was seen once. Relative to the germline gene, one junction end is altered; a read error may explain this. CDR3 amino acids: CSAVRGTSGRANF. CDR3 coding DNA: TGCAGTGCCGTTCGGGGGACTAGCGGGAGGGCCAACTTC. V and J are TRBV20-1 and TRBJ2-7, with TRBD2 matching 16 bases. Germline-derived CDR1 and CDR2 are DFQATT and SNEGSKA (reference sequence). The CDR3 runs 13 residues.

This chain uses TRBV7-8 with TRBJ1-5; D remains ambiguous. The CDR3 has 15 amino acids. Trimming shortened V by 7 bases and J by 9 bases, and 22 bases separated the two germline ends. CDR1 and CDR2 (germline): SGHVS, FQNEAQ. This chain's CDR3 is CASTMSGGANTPQHF. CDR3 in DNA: TGTGCCAGCACCATGTCAGGCGGCGCAAATACGCCCCAGCATTTT.

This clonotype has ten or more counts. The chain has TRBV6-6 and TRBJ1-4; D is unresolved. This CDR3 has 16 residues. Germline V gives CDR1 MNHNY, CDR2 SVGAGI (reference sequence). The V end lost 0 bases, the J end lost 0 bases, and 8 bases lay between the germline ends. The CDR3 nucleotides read TGTGCCAGCAGTTACTCCCCGGGCGCAACTAATGAAAAACTGTTTTTT. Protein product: CASSYSPGATNEKLFF.

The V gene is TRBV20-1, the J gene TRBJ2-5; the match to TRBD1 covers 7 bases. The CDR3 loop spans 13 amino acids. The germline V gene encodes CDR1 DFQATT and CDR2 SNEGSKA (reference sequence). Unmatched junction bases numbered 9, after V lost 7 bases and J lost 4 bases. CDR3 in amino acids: CSVNAGGGETQYF. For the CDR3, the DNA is TGCAGTGTTAACGCAGGGGGTGGAGAGACCCAGTACTTC.

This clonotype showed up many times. The CDR3 here is CASSLPGTNYGYTF. In nucleotides, the CDR3 is TGTGCCAGCAGCTTGCCCGGGACGAACTATGGCTACACCTTC. The chain has TRBV5-4 and TRBJ1-2, with TRBD1 as a possible D gene (5 bases). The germline V and J ends were trimmed by 1 base and 2 bases, with 9 bases remaining between them. The germline V gene has CDR1 SGHNT and CDR2 YYREEE (reference sequence). The length of the CDR3 is 14 residues.

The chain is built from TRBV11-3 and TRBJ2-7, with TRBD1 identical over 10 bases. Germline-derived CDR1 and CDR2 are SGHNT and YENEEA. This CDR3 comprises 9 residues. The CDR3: CASSRTGGV. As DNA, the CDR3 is TGTGCCAGCAGCCGGACAGGGGGCGTC.